This T cell receptor beta chain was sequenced in a study of T cell repertoires in cytomegalovirus infection. Points on this clonotype: Its target is unknown.

V lost 4 bases, J lost 0 bases, and 13 bases lay in between. Germline lookup yields CDR1 DFQATT and CDR2 SNEGSKA (reference sequence). CDR3 length: 16 residues. One entry per CDR3 protein results from TCRdb running MiXCR on the reads. The sample lists fewer than 150,000 distinct CDR3 sequences, more than 30% occurring once. V gene TRBV20-1 combines with J gene TRBJ2-6; a weak D match, TRBD2 (6 bases). The sequence was collected from a human donor in good health (CMV status not recorded). Some clones in this sample may be carry-over from other donors' samples. This material consisted of CD8+ T cells from cultured PBMCs, taken from culture after CMV antigen stimulation. The CDR3 DNA reads TGCAGTGCTAATACCGGGGGAAACTCTGGGGCCAACGTCCTGACTTTC. It is translated as CSANTGGNSGANVLTF.